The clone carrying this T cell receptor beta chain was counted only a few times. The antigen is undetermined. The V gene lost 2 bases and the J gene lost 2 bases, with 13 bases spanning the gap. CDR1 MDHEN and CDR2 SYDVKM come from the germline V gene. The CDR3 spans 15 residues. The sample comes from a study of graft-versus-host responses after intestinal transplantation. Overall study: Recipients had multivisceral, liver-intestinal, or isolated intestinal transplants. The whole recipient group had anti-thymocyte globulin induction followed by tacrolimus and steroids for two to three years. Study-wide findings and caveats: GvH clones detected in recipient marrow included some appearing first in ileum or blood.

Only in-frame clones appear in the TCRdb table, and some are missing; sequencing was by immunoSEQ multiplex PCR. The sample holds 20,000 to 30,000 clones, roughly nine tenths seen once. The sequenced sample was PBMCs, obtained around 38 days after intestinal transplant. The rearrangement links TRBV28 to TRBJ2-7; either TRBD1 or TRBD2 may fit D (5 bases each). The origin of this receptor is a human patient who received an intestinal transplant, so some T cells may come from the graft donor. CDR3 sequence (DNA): TGTGCCAGCAGTTTAATGTGGGACCCAACCTACGAGCAGTACTTC. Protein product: CASSLMWDPTYEQYF.